This T cell receptor beta chain is drawn from a study of PD-L1 blockade in urothelial cancer. Study information: Blood was evaluated 3 weeks (second dose) and 6 weeks after therapy began. Specimens of blood held a median count of roughly 150,000 T cells.

With regard to this clone: The target antigen is unknown.

Patients in the study were battling locally advanced or metastatic urothelial carcinoma. Study-wide results and limits: Tumor-associated clones in blood expanded more at 3 weeks in durable-benefit patients.

Here immunoSEQ multiplex PCR was the method, and the copy in TCRdb shows in-frame clones only, minus some. The sample yields around 45,000 clones, around nine tenths seen once. The clonotype comes from a woman between 55 and 75 years old with urothelial cancer. Sequences were derived from PBMCs, sampled around atezolizumab (anti-PD-L1) treatment.

The CDR3 DNA reads as TGTGCCAGTAGTGTCGGGACACACAGCAATCAGCCCCAGCATTTT. This codes for CASSVGTHSNQPQHF. The V and J genes are TRBV19 and TRBJ1-5; D might be TRBD1 (6 bases). The CDR3 consists of 15 residues. Germline V lookup: CDR1 LNHDA, CDR2 SQIVND (reference sequence). V lost 5 bases, J lost 1 base, and 12 bases lay in between.